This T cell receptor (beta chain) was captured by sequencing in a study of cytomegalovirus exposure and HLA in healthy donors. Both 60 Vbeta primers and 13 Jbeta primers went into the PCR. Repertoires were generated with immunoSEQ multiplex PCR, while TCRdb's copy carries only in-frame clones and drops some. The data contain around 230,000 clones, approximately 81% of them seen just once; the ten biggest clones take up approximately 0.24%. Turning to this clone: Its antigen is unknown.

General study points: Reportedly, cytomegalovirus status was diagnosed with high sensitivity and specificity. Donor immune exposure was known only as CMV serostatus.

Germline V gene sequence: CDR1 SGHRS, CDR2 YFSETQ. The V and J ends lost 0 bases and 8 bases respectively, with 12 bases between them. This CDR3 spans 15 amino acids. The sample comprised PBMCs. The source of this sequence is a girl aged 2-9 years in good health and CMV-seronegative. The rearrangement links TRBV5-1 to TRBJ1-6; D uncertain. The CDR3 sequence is CASSLEGRRDSPLHF. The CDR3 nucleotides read TGCGCCAGCAGCTTGGAAGGCAGGCGGGATTCACCCCTCCACTTT.